The 12 T cell receptor beta chains presented below share a single source sample, sequenced in a study of cytomegalovirus exposure and HLA in healthy donors. The primer mix had 60 Vbeta and 13 Jbeta primers. Generated by immunoSEQ multiplex PCR, the TCRdb table keeps only in-frame clones and is missing some. The repertoire consists of 150,000 to 200,000 clones, with 80% to 85% occurring once and the leading ten covering roughly 2%. Sequencing was done on a sample of PBMCs. Source of these receptors: a human donor in good health.

As for this clone: This same CDR3 is encoded by further DNA sequences in the sample. This chain links TRBV4-1 with TRBJ1-1, with TRBD1 matching 8 bases. The J segment lost 5 bases and the V segment lost 1 base, leaving 15 bases of the junction unmatched. Per germline, CDR1 MGHRA and CDR2 YSYEKL. This CDR3 is 18 amino acids long. The CDR3 region has the DNA TGCGCCAGCAGCCAAGTTCCGGACAGGGCCCAAACGGAGACTGAAGCTTTCTTT. Its translation: CASSQVPDRAQTETEAFF.

This clone was seen once. The J gene is TRBJ1-2, the V gene TRBV27; TRBD1 agrees at 9 bases. The CDR3 covers 17 residues. V was pared by 6 bases and J by 0 bases, with 11 bases of the junction left unmatched. Looked up from germline, CDR1 is MNHEY and CDR2 is SMNVEV (reference sequence). CDR3 region: CASRSYQRQGANYGYTF. The DNA for the CDR3 is TGTGCCAGCAGAAGTTACCAAAGACAGGGGGCTAACTATGGCTACACCTTC.

This clone occurred once. The rearrangement uses TRBV4-3 and TRBJ1-1, with D possibly being TRBD1 (5 bases). The V end lost 4 bases, the J end lost 4 bases, and 16 bases lay between the germline ends. Germline V gene lookup returns CDR1 LGHNA and CDR2 YSLEER. The CDR3 runs 15 residues. CDR3 sequence reads: CASSRGTPGGTEAFF. The CDR3 DNA is TGCGCCAGCAGCCGCGGGACCCCTGGGGGCACTGAAGCTTTCTTT.

The chain uses TRBV27 and TRBJ1-6, with D unresolved. The ends were cut back, 3 bases at V and 7 bases at J, with 13 bases in the middle. Germline values: CDR1 MNHEY, CDR2 SMNVEV (reference sequence). The CDR3 contains 15 residues. The CDR3 here is CASSFGGRINSPLHF. The DNA for the CDR3 is TGTGCCAGCAGTTTTGGAGGACGGATAAATTCACCCCTCCACTTT.

The gene calls are TRBV5-1 and TRBJ1-2; tentative D call: TRBD1 (6 bases). V shed 5 bases and J shed 1 base, with 18 bases lying between them. This CDR3 is 16 amino acids long. The germline CDR1 and CDR2 sequences are SGHRS and YFSETQ. The CDR3 is CASRPAGALINYGYTF. The CDR3 coding sequence is TGCGCCAGCAGACCCGCAGGGGCCCTAATTAACTATGGCTACACCTTC.

The chain combines TRBV15 with TRBJ2-7, with a possible D match to TRBD2 (5 bases). V was pared by 5 bases and J by 1 base, with 15 bases between. CDR3 length equals 15 residues. Germline CDR1 reads LNHNV; CDR2 reads YYDKDF (reference sequence). CDR3: CATSRARGESYEQYF. The CDR3 DNA is TGTGCCACCAGCCGGGCACGGGGTGAATCCTACGAGCAGTACTTC.

V and J are TRBV9 and TRBJ2-3; 9 nucleotides match TRBD1. This CDR3 comprises 15 residues. Germline CDR1 is SGDLS and CDR2 is YYNGEE. V dropped 3 bases and J dropped 2; count of bases not matched to a gene: 4. The CDR3 loop is CASSETGGDTDTQYF. The CDR3 nucleotides are TGTGCCAGCAGCGAGACAGGGGGGGACACAGATACGCAGTATTTT.

V and J are TRBV6-5 and TRBJ1-5; perhaps TRBD1 as D (5 bases). Looked up from germline, CDR1 is MNHEY and CDR2 is SVGAGI. The V and J ends lost 7 bases and 6 bases respectively, with 16 bases between them. There are 14 residues in the CDR3. The CDR3 DNA is TGTGCCAGCAACTCGAAGGGAAGGGGTCAGCCCCAGCATTTT. Protein: CASNSKGRGQPQHF.

The genes are TRBV7-9 and TRBJ1-2; tentatively, D is TRBD1 (6 bases). V was trimmed by 1 base and J by 3 bases, leaving 12 bases between them. The CDR3 consists of 15 residues. Per the germline V gene, CDR1 is SEHNR and CDR2 is FQNEAQ (reference sequence). The CDR3 sequence: CASSLVGSGDYGYTF. The CDR3 nucleotides are TGTGCCAGCAGCTTAGTTGGGTCAGGGGACTATGGCTACACCTTC.

The rearrangement joins TRBV5-6 to TRBJ2-7; D is ambiguous. This CDR3 spans 16 amino acids. Between the trimmed V and J ends, which lost 0 bases and 3 bases, there was a span of 16 bases. Germline CDR1 SGHDT, CDR2 YYEEEE. CDR3 residues: CASSLGFSGPFYEQYF. The CDR3 DNA reads as TGTGCCAGCAGCTTGGGATTCTCGGGTCCTTTCTACGAGCAGTACTTC.

The rearrangement joins TRBV11-2 to TRBJ2-2, with 7 bases that match TRBD1. Losses at the gene ends were 3 bases for V and 7 bases for J; bases not matched to a gene: 8. The CDR3 extends over 15 amino acids. Germline assignment: CDR1 SGHAT and CDR2 FQNNGV. CDR3 sequence: CASSFPGQVNGELFF. For the CDR3, the DNA is TGTGCCAGCAGCTTCCCAGGACAGGTGAACGGGGAGCTGTTTTTT.

The chain joins TRBV9 to TRBJ1-1, with TRBD1 as a possible D gene (5 bases). The CDR3 runs 13 residues. The germline V and J ends were trimmed by 4 bases and 6 bases, with 13 bases remaining between them. Germline V gene data show CDR1 as SGDLS and CDR2 as YYNGEE. As DNA, the CDR3 is TGTGCCAGCAGCCCGCGGGGGGTCCCTGAAGCTTTCTTT. This gives the protein CASSPRGVPEAFF.